In its sample, the clone carrying this T cell receptor beta chain was seen many times. Its cognate antigen is unknown. The sample originates from a study of prognosis after radiotherapy for stage I lung cancer. About the study: Operability status for all non-small cell lung cancer patients was recorded as medically inoperable. Distant metastasis occurred in a handful of patients at a median of approximately seven months after radiotherapy, while around 16 showed no significant progression. In this cohort, no one received concurrent therapy with stereotactic body radiotherapy.

The CDR3 has 17 residues. J gave up 5 bases and V 7 bases, and 11 bases lay outside the gene matches. Germline CDR1 is LNHDA and CDR2 is SQIVND (reference sequence). Genomic DNA was the source, and TCR beta CDR3 was amplified from it by two-round multiplex PCR. Specific primers for each TRBV and TRBJ gene were what first-round PCR used. Via MiXCR, TCRdb re-called the multiplex PCR reads, giving one row per CDR3 protein. Here the sample spans approximately 23,000 distinct CDR3 sequences, approximately 42% being singletons. Overall study findings and caveats: Median unique TCR clones dropped from roughly 10,000 to 7,000 after stereotactic body radiation therapy.

The J gene is TRBJ2-1, the V gene TRBV19, with 13 bases fitting TRBD2. The clonotype comes from a donor at least 50 years old with non-small cell lung cancer. The input for sequencing was PBMCs, taken before or after stereotactic body radiation therapy (not recorded which). The CDR3: CASTPSGLAGENNEQFF. The CDR3 bases are TGTGCCAGTACCCCCTCTGGACTAGCGGGAGAAAACAATGAGCAGTTCTTC.